The 6 T cell receptor beta chains presented below share a single source sample, sequenced in a study of T cells in Graves' hyperthyroidism and ophthalmopathy. RNA transcripts yielded amplified TCR beta CDR3 regions. HTBI primers were the set used in a first-round RT-PCR of the TCR CDR3. A single record per CDR3 protein comes from TCRdb applying MiXCR to the multiplex PCR reads. Of around 500,000 distinct CDR3 sequences in the sample, approximately 15% were seen once. The source material was blood. The receptors originated from a woman aged 18-30 years with Graves' hyperthyroidism.

The CDR3 DNA sequence: TGCAGTGCAGATCCCCGACTAGCCCCCAAAGAGACCCAGTACTTC. This translates into CSADPRLAPKETQYF. The J gene is TRBJ2-5, the V gene TRBV20-1; 7 nucleotides agree with TRBD2. This CDR3 has 15 residues. From germline, CDR1 is DFQATT and CDR2 SNEGSKA (reference sequence). J lost 3 bases, V lost 6 bases, and 13 bases had no gene match.

This clonotype was counted between two and nine times. This chain uses TRBV6-1 with TRBJ1-4, with D unresolved. Germline CDR1 is MNHNS and CDR2 is SASEGT. This CDR3 is 14 amino acids long. V was pared by 7 bases and J by 8 bases, with 17 bases between. In DNA, the CDR3 is TGTGCCAGCATACACGGGCCGGGAGAGGAAAAACTGTTTTTT. Protein: CASIHGPGEEKLFF.

This clonotype was counted ten times or more. The chain has TRBV11-2 and TRBJ2-1; D might be TRBD1 (6 bases). This CDR3 is built from 13 residues. Germline V gene data show CDR1 as SGHAT and CDR2 as FQNNGV. V was cut by 8 bases and J by 9 bases, with 17 bases left in between. The CDR3 region is CASGRDGTSEQFF. The DNA for the CDR3 is TGTGCCAGCGGACGAGACGGGACAAGTGAGCAGTTCTTC.

This clonotype was seen more than once but under ten times. One end of the junction fails to match germline, which may point to a read error. The chain couples TRBV12-3 or TRBV12-4 to TRBJ2-1; D not certain. This CDR3 comprises 13 residues. The CDR3 DNA reads as TGTGCCGGCAGTTTGTTTCTAAACAATGAGCAGTTCTTC. It is translated as CAGSLFLNNEQFF.

This clonotype appeared many times. This chain links TRBV6-1 with TRBJ2-5, with D possibly TRBD2 on 6 matching bases. V was pared by 4 bases and J by 2 bases, with 14 bases between. The CDR3 length is 15 residues. Germline lookup yields CDR1 MNHNS and CDR2 SASEGT. The DNA for the CDR3 is TGTGCCAGCAGTGTGACTAGGAGGCCTCAAGAGACCCAGTACTTC. Translation: CASSVTRRPQETQYF.

The V gene is TRBV11-2, the J gene TRBJ2-3, with 11 bases matching TRBD2. This CDR3 has 15 amino acids. V lost 5 bases, J lost 7 bases, and 8 bases stayed unmatched. CDR1 is SGHAT, CDR2 FQNNGV, per germline. CDR3 amino acids: CASSPTSGATYTQYF. CDR3 DNA sequence: TGTGCCAGCAGCCCGACTAGCGGGGCCACGTATACGCAGTATTTT.